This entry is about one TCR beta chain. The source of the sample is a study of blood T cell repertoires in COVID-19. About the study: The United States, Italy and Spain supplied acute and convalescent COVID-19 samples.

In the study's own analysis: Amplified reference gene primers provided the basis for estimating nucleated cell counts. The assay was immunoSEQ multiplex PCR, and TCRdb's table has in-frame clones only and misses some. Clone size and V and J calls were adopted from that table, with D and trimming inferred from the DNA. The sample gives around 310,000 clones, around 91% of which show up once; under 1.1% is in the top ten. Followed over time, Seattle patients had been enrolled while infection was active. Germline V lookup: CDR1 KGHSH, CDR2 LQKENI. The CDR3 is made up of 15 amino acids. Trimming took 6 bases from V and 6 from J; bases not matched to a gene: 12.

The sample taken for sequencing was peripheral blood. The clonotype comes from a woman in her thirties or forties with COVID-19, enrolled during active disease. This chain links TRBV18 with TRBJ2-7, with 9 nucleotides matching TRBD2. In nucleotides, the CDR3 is TGTGCCAGCTCCCCTGACTCCGCGGGGGGGTTCGAGCAGTACTTC. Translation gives CASSPDSAGGFEQYF.